This TCR beta chain was captured in a study of Graves' ophthalmopathy and Graves' hyperthyroidism. This clonotype was seen a handful of times. With 3 bases clipped from V and 5 bases from J, the junction kept 8 bases outside the gene matches. Per the germline V gene, CDR1 is LNHDA and CDR2 is SQIVND (reference sequence). This CDR3 has 15 residues. RNA transcripts served as template for amplifying TCR beta CDR3 sequences. After a first-round RT-PCR with HTBI primers, a second-round multiplex PCR was run. TCRdb reanalysed the multiplex PCR reads using MiXCR and keeps one entry per CDR3 protein. Here the sample spans over a million distinct CDR3 sequences, 35% to 40% being singletons. Participants with hyperthyroidism, aged 18 to 65, were newly diagnosed with under 2 months' duration.

The sequence was obtained from an adult man with Graves' hyperthyroidism. The V gene is TRBV19, the J gene TRBJ2-7, with TRBD1 identical over 9 bases. The source material was peripheral blood or thyroid tissue (not recorded which). In nucleotides, the CDR3 is TGTGCCAGTAGTATCGGACAGGGGATTCTACACGAGCAGTACTTC. The encoded protein is CASSIGQGILHEQYF.